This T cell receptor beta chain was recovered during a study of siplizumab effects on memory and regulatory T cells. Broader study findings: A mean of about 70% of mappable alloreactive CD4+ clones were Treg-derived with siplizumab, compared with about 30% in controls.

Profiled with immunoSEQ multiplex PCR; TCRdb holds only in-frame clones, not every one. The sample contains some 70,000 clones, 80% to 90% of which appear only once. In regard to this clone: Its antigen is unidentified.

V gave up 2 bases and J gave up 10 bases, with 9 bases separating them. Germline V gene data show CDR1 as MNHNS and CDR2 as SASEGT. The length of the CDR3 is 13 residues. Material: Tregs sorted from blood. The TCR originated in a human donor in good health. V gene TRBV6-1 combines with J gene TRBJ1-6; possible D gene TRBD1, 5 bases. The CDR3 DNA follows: TGTGCCAGCAGTGAACAGGGTCGGTCACCCCTCCACTTT. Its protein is CASSEQGRSPLHF.